This T cell receptor (beta chain) comes out of a study of T cells after yellow fever vaccination. General study findings and limits: Post-booster repertoires again held most primary-vaccination clones (around 95% CD4, roughly 89% CD8).

Remarks on this clonotype: As yet, its antigen is unknown.

It was through 5'RACE template switching that TCR cDNA was made, with a universal primer site and UMIs added. TCRdb analysed the 5' RACE reads with MiXCR anew, one entry per CDR3 protein. This table has fewer than 350,000 distinct CDR3 sequences, roughly 9.4% appearing once. This CDR3 region has 13 residues. The germline CDR1 and CDR2 sequences are DFQATT and SNEGSKA (reference sequence). Trimming removed 5 bases from V and 5 bases from J; junction bases left unmatched: 4. The receptor was isolated from a man in his late teens or twenties who received the YFV17D yellow fever vaccine. The chain has TRBV20-1 and TRBJ1-5, with 9 nucleotides matching TRBD1. Sequences were derived from PBMCs, sampled on the day of the first yellow fever vaccination. The CDR3 protein is CSAVRQGDQPQHF. As DNA, the CDR3 is TGCAGTGCTGTTCGACAGGGGGATCAGCCCCAGCATTTT.